The source of this T cell receptor beta chain is a study of Ad26.COV2.S vaccination and SARS-CoV-2 variants. General observations from the study: The study found higher spike-specific TCR breadth in vaccine than placebo recipients.

Regarding treatment: roughly 20 received Ad26.COV2.S at low or high dose, single or two shots; roughly 5 received placebo; per-sample allocation not given. Sample collection was performed on day 63 after the first vaccine or placebo injection. It was an adult aged 18-55 years in Boston who was the donor. Of note for this clone: Its antigen is unknown.

The table came from immunoSEQ multiplex PCR; TCRdb's copy has only in-frame clones and leaves some out. This sample has about 250,000 clones, with approximately 89% found just once. The ends were cut back, 4 bases at V and 6 bases at J, with 14 bases in the middle. Germline V gene sequence: CDR1 GTSNPN, CDR2 SVGIG (reference sequence). This CDR3 has 13 amino acids. The TCR was taken from a person aged 18 to 65 who received the Ad26.COV2.S COVID-19 vaccine or a placebo. The V call is TRBV30, the J call TRBJ2-3, with D perhaps matching TRBD2 (7 bases). This specimen was peripheral blood, taken in a trial of Ad26.COV2.S vaccine versus placebo. The CDR3 is CAWKVGGADTQYF. The CDR3 nucleotides read TGTGCCTGGAAAGTTGGGGGGGCCGATACGCAGTATTTT.